This T cell receptor (beta chain) appears in the sequencing data of a study of human T cells and chemical hapten exposure. Looking at the study overall: All through the approximately 25-week study, the scalp of each patient received diphenylcyclopropenone doses weekly.

CDR3 length: 14 amino acids. Germline CDR1 SGHRS, CDR2 YFSETQ. The V and J ends lost 3 bases and 4 bases, in that order; junction bases with no gene match: 4. Each CDR3 protein gets one entry after TCRdb re-called the RACE reads with MiXCR. The sample holds around 120,000 distinct CDR3 sequences; 9.5% to 13% are singletons and the top ten take around 1.4%. This clonotype came up a few times. Noted time point: patch test 1, 2 weeks after DPC sensitization. The sample's treatment: therapeutic diphenylcyclopropenone sensitization with weekly scalp DPC. At every patch-test visit, blood was drawn before the patch test was applied.

This chain connects TRBV5-1 to TRBJ1-1, with 9 positions matching TRBD1. The sample consisted of whole blood, taken in connection with sensitization to the hapten diphenylcyclopropenone (DPC). The sequence derives from a woman between 50 and 59 years old with alopecia areata. Some clones in this sample may be carry-over from other donors' samples. CDR3 coding DNA: TGCGCCAGCAGCTCACAGGGGGCCGGCACTGAAGCTTTCTTT. Amino acids: CASSSQGAGTEAFF.